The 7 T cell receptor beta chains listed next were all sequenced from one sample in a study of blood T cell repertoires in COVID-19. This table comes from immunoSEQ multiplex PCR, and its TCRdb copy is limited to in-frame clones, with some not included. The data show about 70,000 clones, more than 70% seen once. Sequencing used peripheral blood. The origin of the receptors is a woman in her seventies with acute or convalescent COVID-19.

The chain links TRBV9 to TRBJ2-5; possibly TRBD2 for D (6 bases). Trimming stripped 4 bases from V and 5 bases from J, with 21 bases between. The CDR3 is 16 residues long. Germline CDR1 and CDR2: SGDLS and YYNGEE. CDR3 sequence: CASSLTSGGSRETQYF. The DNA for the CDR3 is TGTGCCAGCAGCCTCACCTCTGGGGGGTCAAGGGAGACCCAGTACTTC. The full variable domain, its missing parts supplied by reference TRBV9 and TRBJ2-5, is DSGVTQTPKHLITATGQRVTLRCSPRSGDLSVYWYQQSLDQGLQFLIQYYNGEERAKGNILERFSAQQFPDLHSELNLSSLELGDSALYFCASSLTSGGSRETQYFGPGTRLLVL.

CDR3 DNA sequence: TGTGCCAGCAGCGTAGCTACCTCGGGAGATACGCAGTATTTT. This gives the protein CASSVATSGDTQYF. This chain uses TRBV9 with TRBJ2-3; no clear D. V lost 0 bases to trimming and J lost 5 bases, with 10 bases between them. The CDR3 covers 14 residues. Germline V CDR1 and CDR2: SGDLS, YYNGEE.

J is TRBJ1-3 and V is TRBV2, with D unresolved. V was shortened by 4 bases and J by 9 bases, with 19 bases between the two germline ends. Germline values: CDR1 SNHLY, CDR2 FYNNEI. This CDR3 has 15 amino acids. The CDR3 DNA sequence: TGTGCCAGCAGTGTTTCAGTCCCGCCCGGGAGCACCATATATTTT. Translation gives CASSVSVPPGSTIYF.

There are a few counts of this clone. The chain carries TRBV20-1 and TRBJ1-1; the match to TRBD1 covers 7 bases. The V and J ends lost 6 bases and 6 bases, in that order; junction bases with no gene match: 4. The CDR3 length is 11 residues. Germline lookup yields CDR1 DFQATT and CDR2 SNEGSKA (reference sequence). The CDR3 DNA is TGCAGTGCCGATCAGGGGGCTGAAGCTTTCTTT. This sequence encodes CSADQGAEAFF.

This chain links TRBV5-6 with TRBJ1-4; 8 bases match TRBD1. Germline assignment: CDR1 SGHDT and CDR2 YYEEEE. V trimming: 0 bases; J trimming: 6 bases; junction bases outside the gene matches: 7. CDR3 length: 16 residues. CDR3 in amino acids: CASSLAPQGADEKLFF. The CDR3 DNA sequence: TGTGCCAGCAGCTTGGCACCTCAGGGGGCGGATGAAAAACTGTTTTTT.

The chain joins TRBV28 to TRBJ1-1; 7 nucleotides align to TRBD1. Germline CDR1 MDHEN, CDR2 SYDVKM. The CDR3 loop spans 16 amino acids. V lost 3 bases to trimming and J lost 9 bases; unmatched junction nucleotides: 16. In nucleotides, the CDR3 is TGTGCCAGCAGTTTCGGGGGCCGGGACAGAGGGGCGAAAGCTTTCTTT. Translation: CASSFGGRDRGAKAFF.

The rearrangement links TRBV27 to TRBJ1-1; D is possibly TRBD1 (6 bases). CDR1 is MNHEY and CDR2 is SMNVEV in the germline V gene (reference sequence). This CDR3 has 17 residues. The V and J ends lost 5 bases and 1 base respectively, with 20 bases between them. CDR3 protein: CASSLRGGGRANTEAFF. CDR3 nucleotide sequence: TGTGCCAGCAGTCTAAGGGGGGGTGGCAGGGCGAACACTGAAGCTTTCTTT.